Presented here are 2 T cell receptor beta chains from one specimen sequenced in a study of T cells in localized non-small cell lung cancer. Only in-frame clones appear in the TCRdb table, and some are missing; sequencing was by immunoSEQ multiplex PCR. The sample consists of around 78,000 clones, 80% of them appearing once. The sample was peripheral blood, taken before any cancer treatment. The receptors originated from an older female donor with stage I lung adenocarcinoma.

The J gene is TRBJ1-1, the V gene TRBV28; perhaps TRBD1 as D (5 bases). Germline lookup yields CDR1 MDHEN and CDR2 SYDVKM. Trimming stripped 3 bases from V and 0 bases from J, with 20 bases between. The CDR3 extends over 18 amino acids. CDR3 residues: CASSFGTQSGRLNTEAFF. The CDR3 bases are TGTGCCAGCAGTTTTGGAACCCAGTCGGGACGGCTGAACACTGAAGCTTTCTTT.

The chain uses TRBV5-1 and TRBJ2-6, with D possibly being TRBD1 (7 bases). This CDR3 is 15 amino acids long. Germline V CDR1 and CDR2: SGHRS, YFSETQ. Trimming removed 5 bases at V and 0 bases at J, with 9 bases between. Here the CDR3 reads CASRRDSSGANVLTF. CDR3 in DNA: TGCGCCAGCAGGCGGGACAGCTCTGGGGCCAACGTCCTGACTTTC.